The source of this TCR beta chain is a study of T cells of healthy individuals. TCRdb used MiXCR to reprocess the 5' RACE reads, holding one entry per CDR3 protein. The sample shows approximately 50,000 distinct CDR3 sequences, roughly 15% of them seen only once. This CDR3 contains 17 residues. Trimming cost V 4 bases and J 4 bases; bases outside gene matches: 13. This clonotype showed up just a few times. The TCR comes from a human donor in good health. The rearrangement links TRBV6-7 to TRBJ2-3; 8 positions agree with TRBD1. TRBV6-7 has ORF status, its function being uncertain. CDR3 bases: TGTGCCAGCAGTTCACTGGAGGCAGGGGGCACGGCAGATACGCAGTATTTT. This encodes CASSSLEAGGTADTQYF.